What follows are 27 T cell receptor beta chains derived from one specimen sequenced in a study of blood T cell repertoires in COVID-19. Data came from immunoSEQ multiplex PCR; TCRdb stores just in-frame clones and leaves some out. Of about 200,000 clones detected, approximately 86% appear once; the ten largest clones hold about 0.91%. Material: peripheral blood. Receptors were obtained from a man aged 55 to 70 with COVID-19, enrolled during active disease.

This clone has just one count. This chain joins TRBV18 and TRBJ1-2; TRBD1 might be the D (5 bases). Trimming took 1 base from V and 0 from J, leaving 12 bases between them. Germline-derived CDR1 and CDR2 are KGHSH and LQKENI. The CDR3 length is 16 residues. CDR3 nucleotide sequence: TGTGCCAGCTCACCACGGACGGGGGGGACTAACTATGGCTACACCTTC. It specifies CASSPRTGGTNYGYTF. Together with reference TRBV18 and TRBJ1-2, the CDR3 gives the full variable domain: NAGVMQNPRHLVRRRGQEARLRCSPMKGHSHVYWYRQLPEEGLKFMVYLQKENIIDESGMPKERFSAEFPKEGPSILRIQQVVRGDSAAYFCASSPRTGGTNYGYTFGSGTRLTVV.

CDR3 coding DNA: TGTGCCAGCAGCGCGTCCGGGACAGGGAACACACCCCTCCACTTT. Translated: CASSASGTGNTPLHF. The V gene is TRBV7-2, the J gene TRBJ1-6; TRBD1 agrees at 9 bases. The CDR3 spans 15 residues. Germline V gene data show CDR1 as SGHTA and CDR2 as FQGNSA. The trim removed 5 bases at V and 11 bases at J, leaving 10 bases unmatched.

The rearrangement links TRBV11-3 to TRBJ2-1; no clear D. In germline, CDR1 is SGHNT, CDR2 YENEEA. CDR3 length: 13 amino acids. V was shortened by 5 bases and J by 4 bases, with 9 bases between the two germline ends. CDR3 sequence (DNA): TGTGCCAGCAGCCTCGACTCGTACAATGAGCAGTTCTTC. Protein: CASSLDSYNEQFF.

The V and J genes are TRBV7-3 and TRBJ2-3, with D perhaps TRBD1 (6 bases). With 5 bases removed from V and 0 bases from J, the gap between germline ends came to 9 bases. The CDR3 runs 14 residues. Germline V gene lookup returns CDR1 SGHTA and CDR2 FQGTGA. The CDR3 here is CASSPDRSTDTQYF. CDR3 nucleotide sequence: TGTGCCAGCAGCCCCGACAGGAGCACAGATACGCAGTATTTT.

This chain connects TRBV9 to TRBJ2-1; 10 nucleotides align to TRBD2. The V gene's germline CDR1 is SGDLS and CDR2 YYNGEE. The CDR3 spans 17 residues. The ends lost 0 bases at V and 10 bases at J; junction bases unmatched: 13. CDR3 bases: TGTGCCAGCAGCGTAGTCGGTTATGCTAGCGGGAGAGGGGAGCAGTTCTTC. Protein sequence: CASSVVGYASGRGEQFF.

The V call is TRBV19, the J call TRBJ2-7; weak D call: TRBD1 (6 bases). The ends were cut back, 7 bases at V and 3 bases at J, with 7 bases in the middle. Germline loops: CDR1 LNHDA, CDR2 SQIVND (reference sequence). This CDR3 is 11 amino acids long. This CDR3 is CASKGDYEQYF. CDR3 nucleotide sequence: TGTGCCAGTAAGGGGGACTACGAGCAGTACTTC.

This chain links TRBV9 with TRBJ2-7; TRBD1 agrees at 7 bases. The germline V gene encodes CDR1 SGDLS and CDR2 YYNGEE. The CDR3 covers 15 residues. V lost 4 bases to trimming and J lost 2 bases; unmatched junction nucleotides: 9. The CDR3: CASSLRQGTAYEQYF. The CDR3 DNA follows: TGTGCCAGCAGCCTCCGACAGGGAACCGCCTACGAGCAGTACTTC. Together with reference TRBV9 and TRBJ2-7, the CDR3 gives the full variable domain: DSGVTQTPKHLITATGQRVTLRCSPRSGDLSVYWYQQSLDQGLQFLIQYYNGEERAKGNILERFSAQQFPDLHSELNLSSLELGDSALYFCASSLRQGTAYEQYFGPGTRLTVT.

The rearrangement uses TRBV20-1 and TRBJ2-1; D uncertain. The CDR3 totals 11 residues. CDR1 DFQATT and CDR2 SNEGSKA come from the germline V gene (reference sequence). Trimming cost V 4 bases and J 4 bases, with 5 bases left between them. CDR3 bases: TGCAGTGCTATCCAGTACAATGAGCAGTTCTTC. Translating gives CSAIQYNEQFF.

The chain carries TRBV7-9 and TRBJ1-2; unclear D gene. The V end was cut by 5 bases, the J end by 4 bases, with 20 bases between. From germline, CDR1 is SEHNR and CDR2 FQNEAQ (reference sequence). The CDR3 has 16 residues. The CDR3 here is CASSPESQFIGYGYTF. Written as DNA, the CDR3 is TGTGCCAGCAGCCCTGAGTCACAGTTCATAGGCTATGGCTACACCTTC.

The chain employs TRBV20-1 and TRBJ1-2, with D perhaps matching TRBD1 (6 bases). Germline values: CDR1 DFQATT, CDR2 SNEGSKA (reference sequence). Trimming removed 3 bases from V and 7 bases from J, with 18 bases in between. CDR3 length equals 14 residues. The CDR3: CSASATRGAGGYTF. The CDR3 DNA is TGCAGTGCTAGTGCCACCCGGGGGGCGGGTGGCTACACCTTC.

This chain joins TRBV5-1 and TRBJ2-6, with 9 nucleotides matching TRBD1. The CDR3 consists of 17 residues. The V and J ends lost 4 bases and 3 bases, in that order; junction bases with no gene match: 8. Germline CDR1 reads SGHRS; CDR2 reads YFSETQ. In DNA form, the CDR3 reads TGCGCCAGCAGCCCGGGGACAGGGTTCATTGGGGCCAACGTCCTGACTTTC. Translated, it gives CASSPGTGFIGANVLTF.

The V call is TRBV5-1, the J call TRBJ1-6; 9 nucleotides align to TRBD1. J lost 6 bases, V lost 0 bases, and 1 base had no gene match. This CDR3 has 15 amino acids. CDR1 SGHRS and CDR2 YFSETQ come from the germline V gene. The DNA for the CDR3 is TGCGCCAGCAGCTTGGGGACAGGGGTTAATTCACCCCTCCACTTT. This codes for CASSLGTGVNSPLHF.

The V and J genes are TRBV7-9 and TRBJ1-2; D is perhaps TRBD1 (6 bases). Between the trimmed V and J ends, which lost 5 bases and 5 bases, there was a span of 15 bases. This CDR3 has 14 amino acids. CDR1 and CDR2 from the germline V gene are SEHNR and FQNEAQ (reference sequence). For the CDR3, the DNA is TGTGCCAGCAGCCTCAGGGGAAGAGGGTATGGCTACACCTTC. This encodes CASSLRGRGYGYTF.

A single count supports this clone. Written as DNA, the CDR3 is TGTGCCAGCAGCGTAACCTCCGGGACAAACTACGAGCAGTACTTC. Amino acid sequence: CASSVTSGTNYEQYF. The chain carries TRBV9 and TRBJ2-7, with TRBD1 as a possible D gene (6 bases). The CDR3 is 15 amino acids. Trimming pared 1 base from V and 3 bases from J, leaving 14 bases between. The V gene's germline CDR1 is SGDLS and CDR2 YYNGEE.

The J gene is TRBJ2-5, the V gene TRBV5-1; tentative D call: TRBD1 (5 bases). The germline V gene has CDR1 SGHRS and CDR2 YFSETQ. V lost 1 base, J lost 5 bases, and 15 bases lay in between. CDR3 size: 15 residues. In DNA form, the CDR3 reads TGCGCCAGCAGCTTGAATTCCGCGACAGAGGAGACCCAGTACTTC. It translates to CASSLNSATEETQYF.

This clone was counted between two and nine times. The chain links TRBV4-1 to TRBJ1-3, with D perhaps matching TRBD1 (6 bases). The V end lost 4 bases, the J end lost 0 bases, and 13 bases lay between the germline ends. Looked up from germline, CDR1 is MGHRA and CDR2 is YSYEKL. The CDR3 length is 16 residues. The CDR3 DNA reads as TGCGCCAGCAGCCTGAGACAGGCCAGCTCTGGAAACACCATATATTTT. It specifies CASSLRQASSGNTIYF.

The chain has TRBV19 and TRBJ1-5; D not certain. The CDR3 spans 16 residues. V lost 9 bases to trimming and J lost 0 bases, with 18 bases between them. Germline CDR1 reads LNHDA; CDR2 reads SQIVND (reference sequence). This CDR3 is CASYSQQSDSNQPQHF. The CDR3 coding sequence is TGTGCCAGCTACTCCCAACAGTCGGATAGCAATCAGCCCCAGCATTTT.

The CDR3 DNA follows: TGTGCCAGCAGTTACACCTCGGACAGCCGTTACACCTTC. Its translation: CASSYTSDSRYTF. The V and J genes are TRBV6-2 or TRBV6-3 and TRBJ1-2; a possible D gene is TRBD1 (6 bases). V was shortened by 2 bases and J by 11 bases, with 15 bases between the two germline ends. The CDR3 spans 13 residues. The germline V gene encodes CDR1 MNHEY and CDR2 SVGEGT.

This chain links TRBV10-3 with TRBJ2-3, with D tentatively TRBD2 (5 bases). The CDR3 sequence is 13 residues long. Germline V gene data show CDR1 as ENHRY and CDR2 as SYGVKD. The V end was cut by 10 bases, the J end by 0 bases, with 11 bases between. The CDR3 loop is CATLSGSTDTQYF. The DNA of the CDR3 is TGTGCCACCCTGTCGGGGAGCACAGATACGCAGTATTTT.

The chain links TRBV4-3 to TRBJ2-7; D is ambiguous. The CDR3 length is 15 residues. Trimming took 0 bases from V and 6 from J, leaving 15 bases between them. Germline CDR1 is LGHNA and CDR2 is YSLEER. CDR3 protein: CASSQDLRPELEQYF. CDR3 nucleotides: TGCGCCAGCAGCCAAGATCTCCGCCCGGAGCTCGAGCAGTACTTC.

V and J are TRBV19 and TRBJ1-2; D call uncertain. Germline CDR1 LNHDA, CDR2 SQIVND (reference sequence). This CDR3 is built from 13 residues. The V end lost 0 bases, the J end lost 0 bases, and 2 bases lay between the germline ends. The CDR3 reads CASSIDTNYGYTF. The CDR3 DNA sequence: TGTGCCAGTAGTATAGACACTAACTATGGCTACACCTTC.

The chain joins TRBV6-1 to TRBJ2-1, with a possible D match to TRBD2 (6 bases). V shed 2 bases and J shed 0 bases, with 11 bases lying between them. CDR1 is MNHNS and CDR2 is SASEGT in the germline V gene. The CDR3 runs 16 residues. The CDR3 region has the DNA TGTGCCAGCAGTGAATTTCCCGGGAGCTCCTACAATGAGCAGTTCTTC. Amino acid sequence: CASSEFPGSSYNEQFF.

The chain carries TRBV6-5 and TRBJ1-2; 8 bases are a match to TRBD1. V was clipped by 2 bases and J by 8 bases; unmatched bases: 10. The CDR3 extends over 15 amino acids. Germline V gene data show CDR1 as MNHEY and CDR2 as SVGAGI. The CDR3 DNA reads TGTGCCAGCAGTTACGGCGGGACAGGCCTGGGGGGCTACACCTTC. Translated, it gives CASSYGGTGLGGYTF.

The chain couples TRBV29-1 to TRBJ1-1, with D possibly being TRBD1 (5 bases). Looked up from germline, CDR1 is SQVTM and CDR2 is ANQGSEA. The CDR3 loop spans 13 amino acids. V was pared by 6 bases and J by 4 bases, with 15 bases between. CDR3 in DNA: TGCAGCGTAGGTCCCAGGGCCGGCACTGAAGCTTTCTTT. Protein: CSVGPRAGTEAFF. The full variable domain, with the rest looked up from reference TRBV29-1 and TRBJ1-1, is SAVISQKPSRDICQRGTSLTIQCQVDSQVTMMFWYRQQPGQSLTLIATANQGSEATYESGFVIDKFPISRPNLTFSTLTVSNMSPEDSSIYLCSVGPRAGTEAFFGQGTRLTVV.

The CDR3 DNA follows: TGTGCCAGCAGTTCGGCTAGATCCGACGGCTACACCTTC. Amino acid sequence: CASSSARSDGYTF. The rearrangement uses TRBV27 and TRBJ1-2; D gene unclear. Trimming removed 4 bases from V and 8 bases from J, with 14 bases in between. Germline V CDR1 and CDR2: MNHEY, SMNVEV (reference sequence). There are 13 residues in the CDR3.

V gene TRBV3-1 (or the pseudogene TRBV3-2) combines with J gene TRBJ2-2; maybe TRBD1 (6 bases). Per germline, CDR1 LGHDT and CDR2 YNNKEL (reference sequence). Trimming took 4 bases from V and 5 from J, leaving 17 bases between them. The CDR3 spans 16 residues. DNA of the CDR3: TGTGCCAGCAGCCCGGAAAGGGGGTGGCGGACCGGGGAGCTGTTTTTT. It yields the protein CASSPERGWRTGELFF.

The DNA of the CDR3 is TGTGCCAGCAGCTCGACAGGGGGCTTTTCACCCCTCCACTTT. As protein: CASSSTGGFSPLHF. This sequence joins TRBV9 and TRBJ1-6; 10 bases line up with TRBD1. CDR1 and CDR2 (germline): SGDLS, YYNGEE. V shed 4 bases, J shed 9 bases, and the junction held 4 bases outside the gene matches. The CDR3 consists of 14 residues. The whole variable domain, filled in from reference TRBV9 and TRBJ1-6, reads DSGVTQTPKHLITATGQRVTLRCSPRSGDLSVYWYQQSLDQGLQFLIQYYNGEERAKGNILERFSAQQFPDLHSELNLSSLELGDSALYFCASSSTGGFSPLHFGNGTRLTVT.